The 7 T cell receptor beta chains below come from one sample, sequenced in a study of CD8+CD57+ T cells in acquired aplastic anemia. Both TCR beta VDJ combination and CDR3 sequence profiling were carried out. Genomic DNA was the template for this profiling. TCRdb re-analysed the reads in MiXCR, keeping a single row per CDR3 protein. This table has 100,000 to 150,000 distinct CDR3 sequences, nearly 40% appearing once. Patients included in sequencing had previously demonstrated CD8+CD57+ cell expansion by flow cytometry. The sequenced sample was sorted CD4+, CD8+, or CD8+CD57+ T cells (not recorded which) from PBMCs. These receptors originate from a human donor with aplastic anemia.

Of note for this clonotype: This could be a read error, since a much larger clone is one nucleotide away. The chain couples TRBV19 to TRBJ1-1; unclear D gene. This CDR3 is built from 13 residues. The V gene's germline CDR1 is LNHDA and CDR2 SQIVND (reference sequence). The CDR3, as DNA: TGTGCCAGCCGTGCTACGGGCGACACTGGAGCTTTCTTT. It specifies CASRATGDTGAFF.

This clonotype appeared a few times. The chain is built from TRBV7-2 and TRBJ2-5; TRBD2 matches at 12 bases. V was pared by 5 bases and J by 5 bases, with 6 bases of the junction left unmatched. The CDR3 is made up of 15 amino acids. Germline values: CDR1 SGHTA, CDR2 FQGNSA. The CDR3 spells CASSPSGGAWETQYF. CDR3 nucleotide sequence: TGTGCCAGCAGCCCTAGCGGGGGGGCTTGGGAGACCCAGTACTTC.

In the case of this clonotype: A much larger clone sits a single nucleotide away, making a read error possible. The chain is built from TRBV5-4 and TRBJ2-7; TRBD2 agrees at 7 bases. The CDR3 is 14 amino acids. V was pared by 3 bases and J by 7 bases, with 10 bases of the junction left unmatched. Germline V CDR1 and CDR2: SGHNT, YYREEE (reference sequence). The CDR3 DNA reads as TGTGCCAGCAGCTCCTCACTAGCGCGGGGGGAGCAGTACTTC. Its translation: CASSSSLARGEQYF. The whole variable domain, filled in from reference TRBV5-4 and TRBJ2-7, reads ETGVTQSPTHLIKTRGQQVTLRCSSQSGHNTVSWYQQALGQGPQFIFQYYREEENGRGNFPPRFSGLQFPNYSSELNVNALELDDSALYLCASSSSLARGEQYFGPGTRLTVT.

The CDR3 loop reads CASRMGSRTGCQETQYF. DNA of the CDR3: TGTGCCAGCAGAATGGGGAGTCGGACAGGGTGCCAAGAGACCCAGTACTTC. The chain recombines TRBV6-1 with TRBJ2-5; 8 nucleotides agree with TRBD1. Germline V gives CDR1 MNHNS, CDR2 SASEGT. The length of the CDR3 is 17 residues. Trimming cost V 6 bases and J 1 base; bases outside gene matches: 13.

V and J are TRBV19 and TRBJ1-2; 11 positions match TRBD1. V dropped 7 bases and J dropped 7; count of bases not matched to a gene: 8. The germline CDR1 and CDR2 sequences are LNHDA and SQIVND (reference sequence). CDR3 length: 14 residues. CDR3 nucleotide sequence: TGTGCCAGTACCCCAGGACAGGGGGCAGGTGGCTACACCTTC. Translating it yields CASTPGQGAGGYTF.

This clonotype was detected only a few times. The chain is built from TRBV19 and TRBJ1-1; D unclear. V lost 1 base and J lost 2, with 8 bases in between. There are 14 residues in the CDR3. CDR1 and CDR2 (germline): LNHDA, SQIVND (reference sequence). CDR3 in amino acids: CASSIVAGNTEAFF. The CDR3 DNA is TGTGCCAGTAGTATAGTGGCAGGCAACACTGAAGCTTTCTTT. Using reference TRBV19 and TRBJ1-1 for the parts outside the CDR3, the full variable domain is DGGITQSPKYLFRKEGQNVTLSCEQNLNHDAMYWYRQDPGQGLRLIYYSQIVNDFQKGDIAEGYSVSREKKESFPLTVTSAQKNPTAFYLCASSIVAGNTEAFFGQGTRLTVV.

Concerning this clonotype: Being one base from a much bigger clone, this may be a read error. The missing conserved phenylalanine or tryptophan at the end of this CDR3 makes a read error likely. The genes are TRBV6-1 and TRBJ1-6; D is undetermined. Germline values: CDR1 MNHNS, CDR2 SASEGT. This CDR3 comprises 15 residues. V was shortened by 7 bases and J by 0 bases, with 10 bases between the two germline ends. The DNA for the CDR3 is TGTGCCAGCACCCTAGCGGGCTCCTATAATTCACCCCTCCACTCT. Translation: CASTLAGSYNSPLHS.